One and the same sample provided the 6 T cell receptor beta chains below, sequenced in a study of response to subunit inactivated influenza vaccine. TCRdb processed the RT-PCR reads anew with MiXCR; each CDR3 protein has one entry. The table lists about 780,000 distinct CDR3 sequences, around a sixth of them singletons. Source: PBMCs from blood, taken less than 6 days after vaccination. Every receptor here comes from a man between 45 and 60 years old who received an inactivated influenza vaccine.

Many counts were recorded for this clonotype. The J gene is TRBJ2-7, the V gene TRBV20-1; 9 bases match TRBD2. Germline V gene sequence: CDR1 DFQATT, CDR2 SNEGSKA (reference sequence). The junction had 2 bases not matched to a gene; V was cut back by 5 bases and J by 0 bases. CDR3 length: 13 amino acids. The CDR3 reads CSAFSGGSYEQYF. As DNA, the CDR3 is TGCAGTGCTTTTAGCGGGGGCTCCTACGAGCAGTACTTC.

Comments on this clonotype: Here the CDR3 omits its conserved ending phenylalanine or tryptophan, so a read error is the likely source. No DNA is shown, since the ends of the CDR3 on it are uncertain; the CDR3 is the one TCRdb lists. This sequence joins TRBV24-1 and TRBJ2-7; the table's D gene call, TRBD1, was not cross checked with the DNA. The CDR3 extends over 13 residues, inclusive of both ends. Germline V lookup: CDR1 KGHDR, CDR2 SFDVKD. CDR3 sequence reads: CATSDNHAGLMPL.

At least ten counts were recorded for this clonotype. The chain is built from TRBV5-5 and TRBJ1-5, with D unresolved. Germline V gene lookup returns CDR1 SGHKS and CDR2 YYEKEE (reference sequence). Trimming left V 2 bases short and J 2 bases short, with 8 bases between. The CDR3 is 14 residues long. The CDR3 region is CASSFGTGNQPQHF. The CDR3 coding sequence is TGTGCCAGCAGCTTCGGCACGGGCAATCAGCCCCAGCATTTT.

The chain carries TRBV7-2 and TRBJ1-1; D is unresolved. The CDR3 loop spans 16 amino acids. The ends were cut back, 1 base at V and 3 bases at J, with 15 bases in the middle. Per germline, CDR1 SGHTA and CDR2 FQGNSA. CDR3 nucleotides: TGTGCCAGCAGCTTAGTGTCCGGTTCGACGGACACTGAAGCTTTCTTT. Residues: CASSLVSGSTDTEAFF. The full variable domain, in which reference TRBV7-2 and TRBJ1-1 provide the parts outside the CDR3, is GAGVSQSPSNKVTEKGKDVELRCDPISGHTALYWYRQSLGQGLEFLIYFQGNSAPDKSGLPSDRFSAERTGGSVSTLTIQRTQQEDSAVYLCASSLVSGSTDTEAFFGQGTRLTVV.

In this sample, this clonotype turned up a few times. The chain combines TRBV20-1 with TRBJ1-2; D perhaps matches TRBD1 (5 bases). CDR3 length: 14 amino acids. Germline CDR1 is DFQATT and CDR2 is SNEGSKA (reference sequence). V was pared by 2 bases and J by 0 bases, with 10 bases between. As DNA, the CDR3 is TGCAGTGCTAGACTGGGGGAGTCTAACTATGGCTACACCTTC. It yields the protein CSARLGESNYGYTF.

As DNA, the CDR3 is TGCGCCAGCAGCCGACAGCTTAGCGGGTCCTACGAGCAGTACTTC. This encodes CASSRQLSGSYEQYF. This chain uses TRBV4-1 with TRBJ2-7, with 7 positions matching TRBD2. Unmatched junction bases numbered 7, after V lost 4 bases and J lost 1 base. Looked up from germline, CDR1 is MGHRA and CDR2 is YSYEKL. The CDR3 is made up of 15 amino acids.